These T cell receptor beta chains were read from a single sample in a study of neurological immune-mediated disorders. TCRdb used MiXCR to reprocess the 5' RACE reads, holding one entry per CDR3 protein. The data show 45,000 to 60,000 distinct CDR3 sequences, with approximately 11% seen just once and 9% held by the top ten. Material: PBMCs. The receptors stem from a male donor with HTLV-1-associated myelopathy (HAM/TSP). The CDR3 runs from the conserved cysteine through the conserved F or W. D genes are given only for firm matches. Some rows have no size entry. The others give once, few or many, or a class for an expanded clone.

clone size: many; CDR3 length: 14; V gene: TRBV5-1; D gene: TRBD1; J gene: TRBJ2-7; CDR3 protein: CASSFGTDTYEQYF; CDR3 DNA: TGCGCCAGCAGCTTCGGGACAGACACCTACGAGCAGTACTTC
clone size: many; CDR3 length: 14; V gene: TRBV7-2; D gene: .; J gene: TRBJ2-7; CDR3 protein: CASKIDRSSYEQYF; CDR3 DNA: TGTGCCAGCAAAATTGACCGGAGCTCCTACGAGCAGTACTTC
clone size: many; CDR3 length: 15; V gene: TRBV7-2; D gene: TRBD2; J gene: TRBJ2-3; CDR3 protein: CASRLAGGETDTQYF; CDR3 DNA: TGTGCCAGCAGGCTAGCGGGGGGCGAAACAGATACGCAGTATTTT
clone size: many; CDR3 length: 11; V gene: TRBV20-1; D gene: .; J gene: TRBJ2-5; CDR3 protein: CSASGEETQYF; CDR3 DNA: TGCAGTGCTAGTGGGGAAGAGACCCAGTACTTC
clone size: many; CDR3 length: 14; V gene: TRBV6-2/TRBV6-3; D gene: .; J gene: TRBJ2-7; CDR3 protein: CASSRDGVTYEQYF; CDR3 DNA: TGTGCCAGCAGTCGGGACGGAGTTACCTACGAGCAGTACTTC
clone size: .; CDR3 length: 13; V gene: TRBV12-3/TRBV12-4; D gene: TRBD2; J gene: TRBJ2-2; CDR3 protein: CASRRGGTGELFF; CDR3 DNA: TGTGCCAGCAGGAGGGGAGGGACCGGGGAGCTGTTTTTT
clone size: many; CDR3 length: 17; V gene: TRBV7-9; D gene: TRBD2; J gene: TRBJ2-1; CDR3 protein: CASSGTGTSGGYNEQFF; CDR3 DNA: TGTGCCAGCAGCGGAACCGGGACTAGCGGGGGCTACAATGAGCAGTTCTTC
clone size: many; CDR3 length: 12; V gene: TRBV20-1; D gene: .; J gene: TRBJ2-3; CDR3 protein: CSAREPPPTQYF; CDR3 DNA: TGCAGTGCTAGGGAGCCCCCGCCTACGCAGTATTTT
clone size: many; CDR3 length: 14; V gene: TRBV7-2; D gene: .; J gene: TRBJ1-1; CDR3 protein: CASSAYPSLGEAFF; CDR3 DNA: TGTGCCAGCAGCGCGTATCCCTCTCTCGGTGAAGCTTTCTTT
clone size: many; CDR3 length: 17; V gene: TRBV7-9; D gene: .; J gene: TRBJ2-2; CDR3 protein: CASSLDLLGQNTGELFF; CDR3 DNA: TGTGCCAGCAGCTTAGACCTATTGGGACAGAACACCGGGGAGCTGTTTTTT
clone size: many; CDR3 length: 15; V gene: TRBV7-2; D gene: .; J gene: TRBJ1-1; CDR3 protein: CASSAFQGLGTEAFF; CDR3 DNA: TGTGCCAGCAGCGCCTTCCAAGGGCTGGGCACTGAAGCTTTCTTT
clone size: many; CDR3 length: 13; V gene: TRBV5-1; D gene: .; J gene: TRBJ1-4; CDR3 protein: CASSLQGNEKLFF; CDR3 DNA: TGCGCCAGCAGCTTACAGGGTAATGAAAAACTGTTTTTT
clone size: many; CDR3 length: 15; V gene: TRBV9; D gene: .; J gene: TRBJ2-5; CDR3 protein: CASSERWAPQETQYF; CDR3 DNA: TGTGCCAGCAGCGAGCGCTGGGCCCCCCAAGAGACCCAGTACTTC
clone size: .; CDR3 length: 15; V gene: TRBV20-1; D gene: .; J gene: TRBJ2-4; CDR3 protein: CSFLRTALAKNIQYF; CDR3 DNA: TGCAGTTTCCTAAGGACAGCTCTAGCCAAAAACATTCAGTACTTC
clone size: many; CDR3 length: 14; V gene: TRBV6-2/TRBV6-3; D gene: .; J gene: TRBJ2-2; CDR3 protein: CASKGRTHTGELFF; CDR3 DNA: TGTGCCAGCAAAGGCCGTACGCACACCGGGGAGCTGTTTTTT
clone size: few; CDR3 length: 16; V gene: TRBV11-3; D gene: TRBD1; J gene: TRBJ1-6; CDR3 protein: CASSTRDRIYNSPLHF; CDR3 DNA: TGTGCCAGCAGCACGAGGGACAGGATTTATAATTCACCCCTCCACTTT
clone size: many; CDR3 length: 15; V gene: TRBV11-2; D gene: TRBD2; J gene: TRBJ2-7; CDR3 protein: CASSSRGSGDIVQYF; CDR3 DNA: TGTGCCAGCAGCTCCCGGGGTAGCGGGGATATAGTGCAGTACTTC
clone size: many; CDR3 length: 15; V gene: TRBV10-3; D gene: TRBD1; J gene: TRBJ2-5; CDR3 protein: CATQSGTGTYETQYF; CDR3 DNA: TGTGCCACACAATCCGGGACAGGAACTTACGAGACCCAGTACTTC
clone size: many; CDR3 length: 14; V gene: TRBV6-5; D gene: .; J gene: TRBJ2-7; CDR3 protein: CAIGRNHHDYEQYF; CDR3 DNA: TGTGCCATCGGACGGAACCATCACGACTACGAGCAGTACTTC
clone size: .; CDR3 length: 15; V gene: TRBV20-1; D gene: TRBD1; J gene: TRBJ2-3; CDR3 protein: CSAPDRGRSGDTQYF; CDR3 DNA: TGCAGTGCTCCGGACAGGGGGCGCTCTGGAGATACGCAGTATTTT
clone size: few; CDR3 length: 11; V gene: TRBV7-8; D gene: .; J gene: TRBJ2-3; CDR3 protein: CASTAADTQYF; CDR3 DNA: TGTGCCAGCACCGCGGCAGATACGCAGTATTTT
clone size: many; CDR3 length: 17; V gene: TRBV7-9; D gene: .; J gene: TRBJ2-6; CDR3 protein: CASSPQSASSGANVLTF; CDR3 DNA: TGTGCCAGCAGCCCTCAAAGCGCGAGCTCTGGGGCCAACGTCCTGACTTTC
clone size: many; CDR3 length: 13; V gene: TRBV7-9; D gene: .; J gene: TRBJ2-7; CDR3 protein: CASSPTLGFEQYF; CDR3 DNA: TGTGCCAGCAGCCCCACCCTAGGGTTCGAGCAGTACTTC
clone size: many; CDR3 length: 16; V gene: TRBV5-1; D gene: TRBD1; J gene: TRBJ2-5; CDR3 protein: CASSSLGTAIKETQYF; CDR3 DNA: TGCGCCAGCAGCTCTCTCGGGACAGCCATTAAAGAGACCCAGTACTTC
clone size: many; CDR3 length: 15; V gene: TRBV9; D gene: TRBD1; J gene: TRBJ2-1; CDR3 protein: CASSVATGQYNEQFF; CDR3 DNA: TGTGCCAGCAGCGTAGCTACGGGACAGTACAATGAGCAGTTCTTC
clone size: .; CDR3 length: 14; V gene: TRBV20-1; D gene: .; J gene: TRBJ1-5; CDR3 protein: CSASRRVTSQPQHF; CDR3 DNA: TGCAGTGCTAGCCGCAGGGTGACTAGCCAGCCCCAGCATTTT
clone size: many; CDR3 length: 10; V gene: TRBV6-4; D gene: .; J gene: TRBJ1-1; CDR3 protein: CASSRTVSFF; CDR3 DNA: TGTGCCAGCAGCAGGACAGTTTCTTTCTTT
clone size: many; CDR3 length: 13; V gene: TRBV11-2; D gene: .; J gene: TRBJ1-3; CDR3 protein: CASSLTSGNTIYF; CDR3 DNA: TGTGCCAGCAGCTTAACCTCTGGAAACACCATATATTTT
clone size: many; CDR3 length: 11; V gene: TRBV29-1; D gene: .; J gene: TRBJ1-2; CDR3 protein: CSVVVSYGYTF; CDR3 DNA: TGCAGCGTTGTAGTCAGCTATGGCTACACCTTC